This T cell receptor beta chain was observed in a study of blood T cell repertoires in COVID-19. Study context: Nucleic acid was either cDNA or gDNA, and it came from T cells, B-cell-depleted T cells, or PBMCs.

CDR1 MNHEY and CDR2 SMNVEV come from the germline V gene (reference sequence). CDR3 length: 15 residues. After removal of 4 bases from V and 7 bases from J, the junction contained 5 bases not matched to a gene. Clones were sequenced by immunoSEQ multiplex PCR, and TCRdb holds only the in-frame ones, with some missing. Counted here are 75,000 to 90,000 clones, less than 95% occurring once; the ten biggest clones make up approximately 0.98%. The receptor comes from a woman in her fifties or sixties in a cohort sampled during active COVID-19. Sample: peripheral blood. The chain recombines TRBV27 with TRBJ2-1; 12 positions agree with TRBD2. CDR3 nucleotide sequence: TGTGCCAGCAGTTCCCCCGGGACTAGCGGGAATGAGCAGTTCTTC. Protein sequence: CASSSPGTSGNEQFF.